These T cell receptor beta chains were read from a single sample in a study of CD8+ T cells in alopecia areata. The method was immunoSEQ multiplex PCR; TCRdb's version includes in-frame clones alone and lacks a portion of them. The table has 35,000 to 50,000 clones, roughly 92% seen once; the top ten hold about 20%. Sequenced material: CD8+ T cells sorted from blood, taken at week 24, from a patient treated with tofacitinib. All receptors derive from a human donor with alopecia areata. Each CDR3 is given without its conserved first and last residue. Clone size is not always given. Where it is, it says once, few, many or a class for expanded clones.

>-|TRBJ1-1|TRBV29-1
SVEGGGKAF
>-|TRBJ1-1|TRBV7-9
ASSLRETTAVHEGAF
>once|TRBJ2-3|TRBV27
ASSAGGPSDTQY
>-|TRBJ2-7|TRBV21-1
ASSGGDNGSYEQY
>-|TRBJ2-3|TRBV2
ASQQNRGRTGDTQY
>-|TRBJ2-3|TRBV5-6
ASSLQGGSTDTQY
>-|TRBJ2-7|TRBV4-1
ASSQRTGSYEQY
>once|TRBJ2-7|TRBV7-9
ASSKGGYEQY
>-|TRBJ2-2|TRBV6-5
ASRRDRGFTGELF
>-|TRBJ2-7|TRBV28
ASSADWLAGAESPYERY
>-|TRBJ2-7|TRBV28
ASSMGVSSYEQY
>-|TRBJ2-7|TRBV28
ASSFNTGTVSYEQY
>-|TRBJ1-3|TRBV25-1
ASSEIGAGNTIY
>-|TRBJ2-1|TRBV5-1
ASSGALSSYNEQF
>-|TRBJ2-7|TRBV4-1
ASSQESGRQVHEQY
>-|TRBJ1-1|TRBV19
ATLETGYTEAF
>-|TRBJ2-2|TRBV6-5
ASRVTGFTGELF
>-|TRBJ2-1|TRBV9
ASSPGAGPGNEQF
>few|TRBJ2-4|TRBV7-8
ASSHPPKNIQY
>-|TRBJ2-7|TRBV5-6
ASRASQNHYEQY
>-|TRBJ2-5|TRBV7-9
ASSFLPGQALQETQY
>-|TRBJ2-2|TRBV6-1
ASSDPGTGKTGELF
>once|TRBJ2-3|TRBV13
ASSLGPERQY
>-|TRBJ2-7|TRBV11-2
ASSLEAGPYEQY
>-|TRBJ2-2|TRBV7-9
ASGGQLNTGELF
>-|TRBJ2-7|TRBV19
ASSIGSGYEQY
>-|TRBJ2-1|TRBV29-1
SVEDLRDGASSSYNEQF
>few|TRBJ2-4|TRBV6-9
ASSYENIQY
>-|TRBJ2-7|TRBV5-1
ASSLRLGQFYEQY
>once|TRBJ2-7|TRBV1
TSSTQQNEQY
>-|TRBJ2-2|TRBV7-9
ASSTGGPDAF
>-|TRBJ2-7|TRBV30
AWSVKGTDYEQY
>once|TRBJ2-1|TRBV19
ASSIRQVASYNEQF
>-|TRBJ2-2|TRBV7-8
ASSLAWAGASNTGELF
>-|TRBJ1-1|TRBV7-6
ASSLDGGLTEAF
>-|TRBJ2-1|TRBV7-9
ASSLGLASENEQF
>-|TRBJ1-2|TRBV7-6
ASSLGDSPYYGYT
>-|TRBJ2-1|TRBV10-3
AISDSKRPRGLNEQF
>-|TRBJ2-1|TRBV5-4
ASSLALAGTDNEQF
>few|TRBJ2-7|TRBV29-1
SVQRGSESSYEQY